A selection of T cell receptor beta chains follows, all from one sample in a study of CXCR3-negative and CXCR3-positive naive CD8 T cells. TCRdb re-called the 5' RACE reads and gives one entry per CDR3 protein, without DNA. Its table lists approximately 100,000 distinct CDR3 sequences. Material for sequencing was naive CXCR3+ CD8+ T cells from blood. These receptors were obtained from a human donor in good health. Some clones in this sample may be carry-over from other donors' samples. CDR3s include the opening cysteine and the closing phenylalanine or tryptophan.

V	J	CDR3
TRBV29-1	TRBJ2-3	CSVEIWGQGDTQYF
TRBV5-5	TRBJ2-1	CASSFGPGGGGEQFF
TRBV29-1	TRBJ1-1	CSVEVLGTEAFF
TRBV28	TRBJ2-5	CASSLSTSGSETQYF
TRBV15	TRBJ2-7	CATSRGSDGYEQYF
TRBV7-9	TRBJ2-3	CASSFSGWNTDTQYF
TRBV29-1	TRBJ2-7	CSAQGSRHYEQYF
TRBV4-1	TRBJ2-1	CASSQGGTFYNEQFF
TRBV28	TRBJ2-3	CASSLSTAPGTDTQYF
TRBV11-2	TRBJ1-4	CASSTDAVKLFF
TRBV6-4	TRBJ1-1	CASSDRAGENTEAFF
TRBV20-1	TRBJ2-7	CSARDRVGSVYEQYF
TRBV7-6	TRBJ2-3	CASSFRPGTGGVTDTQYF
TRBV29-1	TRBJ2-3	CSVEGLRSSTDTQYF
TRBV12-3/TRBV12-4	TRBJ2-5	CASSWSIGSETQYF
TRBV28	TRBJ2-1	CASSIDYFYNEQFF
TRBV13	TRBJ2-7	CASSLEDRVVEQYF
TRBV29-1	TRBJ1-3	CSVGGRGSGNTIYF
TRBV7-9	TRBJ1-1	CASSPLTGTTEAFF
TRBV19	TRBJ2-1	CASSLGSAYNEQFF
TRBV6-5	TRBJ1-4	CVSSYYAATNEKLFF
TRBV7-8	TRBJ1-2	CASSARGPEGYTF
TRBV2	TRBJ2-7	CASGEDSGKYEQYF
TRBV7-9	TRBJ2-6	CASSSPQLLLSGANVLTF
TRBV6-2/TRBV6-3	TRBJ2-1	CASRWKDEDEQFF
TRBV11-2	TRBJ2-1	CASSPYYGNEQFF
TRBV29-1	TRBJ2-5	CSVEGSAQETQYF
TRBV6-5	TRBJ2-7	CASSFGTSGSYEQYF
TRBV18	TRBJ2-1	CASSPLGQASYNEQFF
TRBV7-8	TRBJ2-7	CASSLGGLFSYEQYF
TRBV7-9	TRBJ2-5	CASSLILRPSSYQETQYF
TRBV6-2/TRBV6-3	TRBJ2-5	CASSPLAIQETQYF
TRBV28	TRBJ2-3	CASSFLAGGPYDTQYF
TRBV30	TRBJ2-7	CAWSATSGGADEQYF
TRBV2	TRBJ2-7	CASSEGTGITYEQYF
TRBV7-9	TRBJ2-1	CASGKSDATQFF
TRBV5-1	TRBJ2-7	CASSLEGSHYEQYF
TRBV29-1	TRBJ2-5	CSVEDPPQGVRETQYF
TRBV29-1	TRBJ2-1	CSVEEGRTYNEQFF
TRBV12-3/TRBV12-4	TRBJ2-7	CASSTEYLPYEQYF
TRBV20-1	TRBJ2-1	CSVPSHQTYNEQFF
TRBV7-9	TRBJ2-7	CASSPSGTSGGEQYF
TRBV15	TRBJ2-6	CATSREWGSGANVLTF
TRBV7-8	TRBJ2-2	CASSRTPWVGELFF
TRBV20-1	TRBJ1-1	CSARDLASGNTEAFF
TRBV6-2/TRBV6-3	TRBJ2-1	CASSYDYTSYNEQFF
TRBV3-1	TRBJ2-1	CASSQGTSGNEQFF
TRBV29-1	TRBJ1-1	CSAQTAMNTEAFF
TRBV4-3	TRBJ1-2	CASSQDNDPIGYTF
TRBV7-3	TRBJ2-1	CASSFGASGNEQFF
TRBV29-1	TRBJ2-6	CSALDRGVSGANVLTF
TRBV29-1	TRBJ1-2	CSARTQDRVGGYTF
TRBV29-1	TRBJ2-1	CSVVDNHNEKFF
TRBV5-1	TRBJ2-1	CASSLDSFTYNEQFF
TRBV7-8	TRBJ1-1	CASSLGGQGGTEAFF
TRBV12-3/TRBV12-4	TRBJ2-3	CASSRGLADTQYF
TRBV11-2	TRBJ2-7	CASSPDMYEQYF
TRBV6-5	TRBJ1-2	CASSQVLNYGYTF
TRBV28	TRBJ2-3	CASSPRMTDTQYF